This record covers a single T cell receptor beta chain. The data stem from a study of T cell changes during pregnancy in multiple sclerosis. Clones were sequenced by immunoSEQ multiplex PCR, and TCRdb holds only the in-frame ones, with some missing. The sample includes approximately 100,000 clones, approximately 90% of them seen just once. The CDR3 is 14 amino acids. Germline trimming cut 1 base from V and 2 bases from J; bases unmatched to any gene: 4. Germline CDR1 is GTSNPN and CDR2 is SVGIG (reference sequence). The chain uses TRBV30 and TRBJ1-2, with TRBD1 matching 7 bases. This clonotype was sampled from a female donor with multiple sclerosis, enrolled in a pregnancy study. The starting material was peripheral blood, obtained in the second trimester of pregnancy. The CDR3, as DNA: TGTGCCTGGAGTGGATCGACAGGGAACTATGGCTACACCTTC. Protein product: CAWSGSTGNYGYTF.